The next 25 T cell receptor beta chains were all read from a single sample in a study of blood T cells in healthy people across ages. A second PCR, run for about 7 to 12 cycles, used a sample-barcoded 5' primer plus a J-beta primer mix. Each CDR3 protein is one row after TCRdb ran MiXCR on the 5' RACE reads. The sample includes some 550,000 distinct CDR3 sequences, roughly 43% of them seen just once. What was sequenced was blood. The receptors stem from a man older than 75 in good health.

The rearrangement links TRBV27 to TRBJ1-6; D may be TRBD1 (6 bases). The germline V gene has CDR1 MNHEY and CDR2 SMNVEV (reference sequence). This CDR3 contains 14 residues. V lost 2 bases to trimming and J lost 9 bases, with 11 bases between them. The CDR3 here is CASSLQGRRSPLHF. Written as DNA, the CDR3 is TGTGCCAGCAGTTTACAGGGGAGGCGTTCACCCCTCCACTTT.

This rearrangement joins TRBV9 to TRBJ2-5; D is uncertain. From germline, CDR1 is SGDLS and CDR2 YYNGEE. CDR3 length: 15 residues. V shed 3 bases and J shed 0 bases, with 12 bases lying between them. The CDR3 sequence: CASSGAPGDQETQYF. The CDR3, as DNA: TGTGCCAGCAGCGGAGCTCCAGGAGACCAAGAGACCCAGTACTTC.

This clonotype was recorded a few times. This chain joins TRBV12-3 or TRBV12-4 and TRBJ2-5; D may be TRBD1 (6 bases). Judging by the DNA end, TRBJ2-7 fits better; the J call may be wrong. The length of the CDR3 is 12 residues. The DNA for the CDR3 is TGTGCCAGCAGCCGCGACAGGATCGAGCAGTACTTC. It encodes CASSRDRIEQYF.

This clonotype showed up just once. This chain uses TRBV6-2 or TRBV6-3 with TRBJ2-2; 11 bases fit TRBD2. Germline lookup yields CDR1 MNHEY and CDR2 SVGEGT. This CDR3 contains 18 residues. Losses at the gene ends were 4 bases for V and 4 bases for J; bases not matched to a gene: 11. As DNA, the CDR3 is TGTGCCAGCAGTTCTTCCCCGGGACTAGCGGTAACCACCGGGGAGCTGTTTTTT. Protein product: CASSSSPGLAVTTGELFF.

This clonotype turned up a few times. The CDR3 DNA sequence: TGTGCCAGCAAGACAGGGGACTACGAGCAGTACTTC. This sequence encodes CASKTGDYEQYF. This sequence joins TRBV6-2 or TRBV6-3 and TRBJ2-7; 8 bases fit TRBD1. J gave up 3 bases and V 7 bases, and 2 bases lay outside the gene matches. Germline CDR1 reads MNHEY; CDR2 reads SVGEGT. The CDR3 has 12 amino acids.

The rearrangement joins TRBV5-5 to TRBJ1-2; D is unresolved. CDR3 length: 13 amino acids. CDR1 and CDR2 (germline): SGHKS, YYEKEE (reference sequence). V was clipped by 7 bases and J by 4 bases, with 14 bases between them. For the CDR3, the DNA is TGTGCCAGCGGCCAGGCTAATAGCTATGGCTACACCTTC. Translation gives CASGQANSYGYTF.

In this sample, this clonotype turned up a few times. This chain connects TRBV7-2 to TRBJ2-1, with 9 bases aligning to TRBD2. The CDR3 contains 12 residues. The germline CDR1 and CDR2 sequences are SGHTA and FQGNSA. V shed 11 bases, J shed 7 bases, and the junction held 6 bases outside the gene matches. The CDR3 loop reads CAGGLATNEQFF. CDR3 DNA: TGTGCCGGGGGACTAGCAACGAATGAGCAGTTCTTC.

The sample holds a few counts of this clonotype. This chain links TRBV7-2 with TRBJ2-4; D is ambiguous. V lost 5 bases and J 1 base, leaving 9 bases between the germline ends. Germline V gives CDR1 SGHTA, CDR2 FQGNSA. This CDR3 comprises 14 residues. The chain's CDR3 is CASSPPWAKNIQYF. CDR3 coding DNA: TGTGCCAGCAGCCCCCCGTGGGCCAAAAACATTCAGTACTTC.

The rearrangement joins TRBV6-6 to TRBJ2-3, with no clear D. V was cut by 2 bases and J by 2 bases, with 11 bases left in between. Germline CDR1 is MNHNY and CDR2 is SVGAGI (reference sequence). This CDR3 has 15 residues. The CDR3, as DNA: TGTGCCAGCAGTTACAGGGCCGGCTCCACAGATACGCAGTATTTT. Residues: CASSYRAGSTDTQYF.

This clonotype was found a few times. The chain uses TRBV3-1 and TRBJ2-7, with TRBD1 identical over 7 bases. Germline CDR1 is LGHDT and CDR2 is YNNKEL (reference sequence). V lost 3 bases and J lost 3; bases outside the gene matches: 5. The CDR3 consists of 14 residues. CDR3 DNA: TGTGCCAGCAGCCAGACAGGGAGAGGCTACGAGCAGTACTTC. This codes for CASSQTGRGYEQYF.

Written as DNA, the CDR3 is TGCAGTGCTGCCCCCAAGCGCGGACTATACACAGATACGCAGTATTTT. As protein: CSAAPKRGLYTDTQYF. This chain joins TRBV20-1 and TRBJ2-3; D may be TRBD2 (6 bases). This CDR3 spans 16 amino acids. Germline V gene lookup returns CDR1 DFQATT and CDR2 SNEGSKA (reference sequence). The V end was cut by 5 bases, the J end by 2 bases, with 20 bases between.

The chain uses TRBV20-1 and TRBJ2-7; 7 bases are a match to TRBD2. The CDR3 runs 14 residues. CDR1 is DFQATT and CDR2 is SNEGSKA in the germline V gene (reference sequence). V gave up 1 base and J gave up 5 bases; unmatched junction bases: 8. The CDR3 region has the DNA TGCAGTGCTAGAGGAGGCGGGAGAGAGAACGAGCAGTACTTC. This encodes CSARGGGRENEQYF.

The chain couples TRBV6-5 to TRBJ2-1; the D gene is possibly TRBD2 (6 bases). The J call could be wrong; TRBJ2-7 is a better fit for the DNA end. The CDR3 is made up of 15 amino acids. Germline CDR1 and CDR2: MNHEY and SVGAGI. DNA of the CDR3: TGTGCCAGCAGTTATTCTAGCGCCTCCTACAATGAGCAGTACTTC. Residues: CASSYSSASYNEQYF.

This clonotype was recorded once. CDR3 protein: CASSPAGDLTDTQYF. The DNA for the CDR3 is TGCGCCAGCAGCCCCGCAGGAGATCTCACAGATACGCAGTATTTT. The chain is built from TRBV5-1 and TRBJ2-3; D is undetermined. V lost 4 bases and J lost 2, with 14 bases in between. The CDR3 has 15 amino acids. In germline, CDR1 is SGHRS, CDR2 YFSETQ.

The chain employs TRBV11-2 and TRBJ2-1, with 7 bases that match TRBD1. CDR1 and CDR2 (germline): SGHAT, FQNNGV. V gave up 2 bases and J gave up 10 bases; unmatched junction bases: 8. CDR3 length: 14 residues. The CDR3 reads CASSLNPSQGEQFF. The CDR3, as DNA: TGTGCCAGCAGCTTAAATCCATCACAGGGGGAGCAGTTCTTC. The variable domain in full, with the rest retrieved from reference TRBV11-2 and TRBJ2-1, is EAGVAQSPRYKIIEKRQSVAFWCNPISGHATLYWYQQILGQGPKLLIQFQNNGVVDDSQLPKDRFSAERLKGVDSTLKIQPAKLEDSAVYLCASSLNPSQGEQFFGPGTRLTVL.

The chain is built from TRBV10-3 and TRBJ1-5; D is possibly TRBD1 (5 bases). CDR3 size: 13 residues. With 7 bases removed from V and 4 bases from J, the gap between germline ends came to 11 bases. Germline V gives CDR1 ENHRY, CDR2 SYGVKD. CDR3 sequence: CAITGDLNQPQHF. CDR3 DNA sequence: TGTGCCATCACGGGGGACTTGAATCAGCCCCAGCATTTT.

The chain uses TRBV7-2 and TRBJ1-4; a possible D gene is TRBD1 (5 bases). The CDR3 consists of 13 residues. V was cut by 5 bases and J by 10 bases, with 14 bases left in between. CDR1 and CDR2 from the germline V gene are SGHTA and FQGNSA. Here the CDR3 reads CASSDSLFGKLFF. CDR3 bases: TGTGCCAGCAGCGACAGTTTATTTGGAAAACTGTTTTTT.

The chain combines TRBV20-1 with TRBJ1-2, with D perhaps TRBD1 (5 bases). Germline CDR1 reads DFQATT; CDR2 reads SNEGSKA (reference sequence). V was shortened by 0 bases and J by 6 bases, with 11 bases between the two germline ends. The CDR3 runs to 13 residues. CDR3 DNA sequence: TGCAGTGCTAGAGATAAGGGACCAGATGGCTACACCTTC. This sequence encodes CSARDKGPDGYTF.

As regards this clonotype: The germline gene is not matched at one end of the junction; a read error may be the cause. This chain joins TRBV7-7 and TRBJ2-7; TRBD1 matches 8 bases. This CDR3 spans 15 amino acids. The germline CDR1 and CDR2 sequences are SSHAT and FNYEAQ (reference sequence). The CDR3 sequence is CASSLRQGAVDEQYF. Written as DNA, the CDR3 is TGTGCTAGCAGCTTAAGGCAGGGGGCTGTGGACGAGCAGTACTTC.

About this clonotype itself: A much larger clonotype is one base distant, so this may be a read error. The rearrangement joins TRBV6-6 to TRBJ2-1, with unresolved D. This CDR3 contains 12 residues. Germline lookup yields CDR1 MNHNY and CDR2 SVGAGI (reference sequence). The CDR3 loop is CASSNRYNEQSF. The DNA of the CDR3 is TGTGCCAGCAGCAACAGATACAATGAGCAGTCCTTC.

This clonotype was seen a handful of times. The CDR3 region is CASSLYGELYQPQHF. Here the CDR3 DNA reads TGTGCCAGCAGCCTGTACGGGGAGCTCTATCAGCCCCAGCATTTT. The chain combines TRBV7-2 with TRBJ1-5, with unresolved D. Trimming removed 5 bases at V and 5 bases at J, with 16 bases between. Germline V lookup: CDR1 SGHTA, CDR2 FQGNSA. The CDR3 length is 15 residues.

Concerning this clonotype: This could be a read error, since a much larger clone is one nucleotide away. V is TRBV7-9 and J is TRBJ2-1; 10 nucleotides align to TRBD2. The CDR3 loop spans 16 amino acids. Germline CDR1 reads SEHNR; CDR2 reads FQNEAQ (reference sequence). The CDR3 nucleotides are TGTGCCGGCAGCTTAGCGGTTAGCGGGAGGCCCCATGAGCAGTTCTTC. Translated, it gives CAGSLAVSGRPHEQFF. Supplemented by reference TRBV7-9 and TRBJ2-1, the full variable domain reads DTGVSQNPRHKITKRGQNVTFRCDPISEHNRLYWYRQTLGQGPEFLTYFQNEAQLEKSRLLSDRFSAERPKGSFSTLEIQRTEQGDSAMYLCAGSLAVSGRPHEQFFGPGTRLTVL.

Written as DNA, the CDR3 is TGCGCCAGCAGCCAAGAGTCATTCGGGTCGCCATGGGATGAGCAGTACTTC. This codes for CASSQESFGSPWDEQYF. This chain connects TRBV4-3 to TRBJ2-7, with D uncertain. The length of the CDR3 is 17 residues. The germline gives CDR1 LGHNA, CDR2 YSLEER. Trimming removed 0 bases from V and 7 bases from J, with 22 bases in between.

Points on this clonotype: This could be a read error, since a much larger clone is one nucleotide away. This chain uses TRBV5-1 with TRBJ2-1; D ambiguous. Germline V gene lookup returns CDR1 SGHRS and CDR2 YFSETQ. This CDR3 has 11 amino acids. The V end lost 6 bases, the J end lost 3 bases, and 4 bases lay between the germline ends. CDR3 bases: TGCGCCAGCATCGACTACAATGAGCAGTTCTTC. This gives the protein CASIDYNEQFF.

This clonotype was found a few times. The gene calls are TRBV25-1 and TRBJ1-2, with D tentatively TRBD1 (6 bases). CDR1 is MGHDK, CDR2 SYGVNS, per germline. CDR3 length equals 14 residues. V was pared by 7 bases and J by 2 bases, with 14 bases between. CDR3 in DNA: TGTGCCAGCACCCCGGGACAAACAAACTATGGCTACACCTTC. It codes for CASTPGQTNYGYTF.